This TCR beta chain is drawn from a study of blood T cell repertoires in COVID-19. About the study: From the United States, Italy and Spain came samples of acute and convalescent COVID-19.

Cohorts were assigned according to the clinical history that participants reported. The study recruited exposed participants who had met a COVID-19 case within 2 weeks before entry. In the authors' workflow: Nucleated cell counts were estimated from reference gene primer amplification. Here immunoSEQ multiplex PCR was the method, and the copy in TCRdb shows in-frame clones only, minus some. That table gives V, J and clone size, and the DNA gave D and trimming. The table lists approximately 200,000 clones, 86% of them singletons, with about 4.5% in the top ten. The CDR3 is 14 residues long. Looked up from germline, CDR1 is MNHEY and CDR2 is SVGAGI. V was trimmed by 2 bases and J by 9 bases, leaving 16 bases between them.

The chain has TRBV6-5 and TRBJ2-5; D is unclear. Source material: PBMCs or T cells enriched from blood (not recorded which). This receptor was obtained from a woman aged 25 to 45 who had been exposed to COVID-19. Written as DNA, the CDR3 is TGTGCCAGCAGTTACGGCGGCGGTGGTTCGGCCCAGTACTTC. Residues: CASSYGGGGSAQYF.